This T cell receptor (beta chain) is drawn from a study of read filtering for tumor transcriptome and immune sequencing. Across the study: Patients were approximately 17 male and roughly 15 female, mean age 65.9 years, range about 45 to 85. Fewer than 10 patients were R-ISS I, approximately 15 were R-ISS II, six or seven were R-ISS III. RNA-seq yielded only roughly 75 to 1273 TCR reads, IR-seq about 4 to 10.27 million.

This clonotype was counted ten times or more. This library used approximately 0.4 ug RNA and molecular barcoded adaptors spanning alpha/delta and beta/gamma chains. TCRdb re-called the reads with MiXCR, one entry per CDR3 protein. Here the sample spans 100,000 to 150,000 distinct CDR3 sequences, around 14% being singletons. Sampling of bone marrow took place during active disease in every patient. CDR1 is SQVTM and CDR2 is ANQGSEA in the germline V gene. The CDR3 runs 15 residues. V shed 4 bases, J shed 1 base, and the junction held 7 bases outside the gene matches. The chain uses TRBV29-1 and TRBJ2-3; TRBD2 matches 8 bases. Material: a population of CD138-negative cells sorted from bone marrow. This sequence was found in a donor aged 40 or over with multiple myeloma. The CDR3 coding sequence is TGCAGCGTTGGTGGTAGCGGGGATCGCACAGATACGCAGTATTTT. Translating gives CSVGGSGDRTDTQYF.